These T cell receptor beta chains were read from a single sample in a study of cytomegalovirus exposure and HLA in healthy donors. Some clones are missing from TCRdb's copy, which holds only in-frame ones; the method was immunoSEQ multiplex PCR. Of some 100,000 clones listed, about four fifths were seen once; the top ten hold roughly 3%. The sample consisted of PBMCs. These receptors all stem from a female donor in good health and CMV-seropositive. Each CDR3 is given with its conserved first and last residue. Each record gives: D gene, V gene, J gene, clone size, CDR3 protein, CDR3 DNA. The D gene is left open where the match is weak. Some rows have no size entry. The others give once, few or many, or a class for an expanded clone.

D: TRBD1; V: TRBV28; J: TRBJ2-7; size: few; CDR3: CASSLPDRDPRGYF; DNA: TGTGCCAGCAGTTTACCGGACAGGGACCCAAGGGGGTACTTC
D: TRBD2; V: TRBV6-1; J: TRBJ2-3; size: once; CDR3: CASRGWTSGRDTQYF; DNA: TGTGCCAGCAGAGGATGGACTAGCGGGAGAGATACGCAGTATTTT
D: TRBD1; V: TRBV6-1; J: TRBJ2-2; size: few; CDR3: CASSEGTGDTGELFF; DNA: TGTGCCAGCAGTGAAGGGACAGGGGACACCGGGGAGCTGTTTTTT
D: .; V: TRBV6-1; J: TRBJ1-2; size: .; CDR3: CASAPRAEGGYTF; DNA: TGTGCCAGCGCTCCCAGGGCGGAAGGTGGCTACACCTTC
D: .; V: TRBV19; J: TRBJ2-7; size: .; CDR3: CASSPQAFSYEQYF; DNA: TGTGCCAGTAGTCCCCAGGCGTTCTCCTACGAGCAGTACTTC
D: TRBD2; V: TRBV27; J: TRBJ2-7; size: .; CDR3: CASSYQGLAAYEQYF; DNA: TGTGCCAGCAGTTATCAGGGACTAGCGGCCTACGAGCAGTACTTC
D: TRBD2; V: TRBV4-1; J: TRBJ2-7; size: .; CDR3: CASSQDKAAPVAGGDYEQYF; DNA: TGCGCCAGCAGCCAAGATAAGGCAGCTCCAGTCGCGGGAGGGGACTACGAGCAGTACTTC
D: .; V: TRBV29-1; J: TRBJ2-2; size: .; CDR3: CSVGRVTAGELFF; DNA: TGCAGCGTTGGCAGGGTAACGGCCGGGGAGCTGTTTTTT
D: TRBD1; V: TRBV28; J: TRBJ1-5; size: .; CDR3: CASSGTGGSNQPQHF; DNA: TGTGCCAGCAGTGGTACAGGGGGTAGCAATCAGCCCCAGCATTTT
D: .; V: TRBV6-1; J: TRBJ2-7; size: few; CDR3: CASSGGTGTYEQYF; DNA: TGTGCCAGCAGTGGTGGGACTGGTACCTACGAGCAGTACTTC
D: .; V: TRBV4-3; J: TRBJ1-6; size: few; CDR3: CASSLNRVSSPLHF; DNA: TGCGCCAGCAGTCTAAACAGGGTTAGTTCACCCCTCCACTTT
D: .; V: TRBV5-1; J: TRBJ1-2; size: .; CDR3: CASGLGGYGYTF; DNA: TGCGCCAGCGGTCTGGGGGGCTATGGCTACACCTTC
D: .; V: TRBV7-8; J: TRBJ2-3; size: few; CDR3: CASSLSGVSGGTQYF; DNA: TGTGCCAGCAGCCTCTCCGGGGTTTCGGGGGGCACGCAGTATTTT
D: TRBD1; V: TRBV25-1; J: TRBJ2-7; size: once; CDR3: CASSRQGFSYEQYF; DNA: TGTGCCAGCAGCCGACAGGGGTTCTCCTACGAGCAGTACTTC
D: TRBD2; V: TRBV7-9; J: TRBJ2-7; size: .; CDR3: CASSSTGTSGRYF; DNA: TGTGCCAGCAGCTCTACCGGGACTAGCGGGAGGTACTTC
D: .; V: TRBV7-2; J: TRBJ2-3; size: .; CDR3: CASSFGGSTDTQYF; DNA: TGTGCCAGCAGCTTCGGGGGATCCACAGATACGCAGTATTTT
D: .; V: TRBV28; J: TRBJ2-7; size: .; CDR3: CASSTARDIRYKLSEQYF; DNA: TGTGCCAGCAGCACCGCCAGGGATATCCGTTATAAACTCTCCGAGCAGTACTTC
D: TRBD1; V: TRBV7-2; J: TRBJ1-5; size: .; CDR3: CASSSNQGVSNQPQHF; DNA: TGTGCCAGCAGCTCTAATCAGGGGGTAAGCAATCAGCCCCAGCATTTT
D: .; V: TRBV7-8; J: TRBJ2-1; size: once; CDR3: CASSQDQGGEQFF; DNA: TGTGCCAGCAGCCAGGACCAGGGCGGTGAGCAGTTCTTC
D: .; V: TRBV1; J: TRBJ1-4; size: .; CDR3: CTSSLTPGTGNEKLFF; DNA: TGCACCAGCAGCCTGACCCCCGGGACAGGAAATGAAAAACTGTTTTTT
D: .; V: TRBV5-1; J: TRBJ1-1; size: .; CDR3: CASSLWSGVMNTEAFF; DNA: TGCGCCAGCAGCTTGTGGTCAGGGGTGATGAACACTGAAGCTTTCTTT
D: .; V: TRBV5-1; J: TRBJ1-6; size: .; CDR3: CASSPRGEGQSPLHF; DNA: TGCGCCAGCAGCCCTCGGGGGGAAGGTCAATCACCCCTCCACTTT
D: .; V: TRBV2; J: TRBJ2-7; size: once; CDR3: CASSDSDRSSYEQYF; DNA: TGTGCCAGCAGCGATTCGGACAGATCGTCCTACGAGCAGTACTTC
D: .; V: TRBV6-1; J: TRBJ2-2; size: .; CDR3: CASRPTGNTGELFF; DNA: TGTGCCAGCAGGCCGACTGGGAACACCGGGGAGCTGTTTTTT
D: TRBD1; V: TRBV7-9; J: TRBJ2-5; size: .; CDR3: CASSLGTGNVGETQYF; DNA: TGTGCCAGCAGCCTAGGGACAGGGAATGTAGGAGAGACCCAGTACTTC
D: .; V: TRBV28; J: TRBJ1-2; size: .; CDR3: CASLKRVQRGYTF; DNA: TGTGCCAGCCTTAAGCGGGTGCAGCGTGGCTACACCTTC
D: .; V: TRBV2; J: TRBJ2-3; size: once; CDR3: CASARRSPGTDTQYF; DNA: TGTGCCAGCGCCCGCCGGTCACCGGGCACAGATACGCAGTATTTT
D: .; V: TRBV7-2; J: TRBJ2-1; size: few; CDR3: CASSQTSAVEQFF; DNA: TGTGCCAGCAGCCAGACTAGTGCCGTCGAGCAGTTCTTC
D: TRBD1; V: TRBV14; J: TRBJ1-4; size: .; CDR3: CASRPTGATNEKLFF; DNA: TGTGCCAGCAGGCCTACAGGGGCAACTAATGAAAAACTGTTTTTT
D: .; V: TRBV7-2; J: TRBJ1-1; size: .; CDR3: CASSLQGRVAFF; DNA: TGTGCCAGCAGCTTACAGGGGAGGGTAGCTTTCTTT
D: TRBD1; V: TRBV2; J: TRBJ1-5; size: few; CDR3: CASRGTGGQHQPQHF; DNA: TGTGCCAGCAGAGGGACAGGGGGTCAACATCAGCCCCAGCATTTT
D: .; V: TRBV6-1; J: TRBJ1-1; size: .; CDR3: CASRPKTAPNTEAFF; DNA: TGTGCCAGCAGACCTAAGACAGCCCCGAACACTGAAGCTTTCTTT
D: .; V: TRBV7-2; J: TRBJ1-1; size: .; CDR3: CASSPTGLNTEAFF; DNA: TGTGCCAGCAGTCCCACAGGGTTGAACACTGAAGCTTTCTTT
D: .; V: TRBV5-4; J: TRBJ1-1; size: .; CDR3: CASSLGIDRPNTEAFF; DNA: TGTGCCAGCAGCTTGGGGATTGACAGGCCGAACACTGAAGCTTTCTTT
D: TRBD1; V: TRBV4-1; J: TRBJ1-2; size: .; CDR3: CASSQTGTSYGYTF; DNA: TGCGCCAGCAGCCAGACAGGGACCTCCTATGGCTACACCTTC
D: .; V: TRBV19; J: TRBJ2-2; size: .; CDR3: CASSGSGQYTGELFF; DNA: TGTGCCAGTAGTGGCTCGGGACAATACACCGGGGAGCTGTTTTTT
D: TRBD2; V: TRBV10-3; J: TRBJ2-5; size: .; CDR3: CAISESGLAGQETQYF; DNA: TGTGCCATCAGTGAGTCCGGACTAGCGGGCCAAGAGACCCAGTACTTC
D: .; V: TRBV5-6; J: TRBJ2-7; size: few; CDR3: CASSLAGWRHEQYF; DNA: TGTGCCAGCAGCTTGGCGGGGTGGCGGCACGAGCAGTACTTC
D: TRBD1; V: TRBV19; J: TRBJ1-5; size: few; CDR3: CASSTDRGANQPQHF; DNA: TGTGCCAGTAGTACGGACAGGGGGGCGAATCAGCCCCAGCATTTT
D: .; V: TRBV4-2; J: TRBJ1-5; size: .; CDR3: CASSQDLQSGQPQHF; DNA: TGTGCCAGCAGCCAAGATCTGCAGAGCGGTCAGCCCCAGCATTTT
D: TRBD2; V: TRBV9; J: TRBJ2-2; size: .; CDR3: CASSPRGGRYTGELFF; DNA: TGTGCCAGCAGCCCCCGGGGAGGGCGATACACCGGGGAGCTGTTTTTT
D: .; V: TRBV11-3; J: TRBJ2-1; size: once; CDR3: CASSLVFSSYNEQFF; DNA: TGTGCCAGCAGCTTAGTTTTCAGTTCCTACAATGAGCAGTTCTTC
D: .; V: TRBV7-2; J: TRBJ2-5; size: .; CDR3: CASSLSAHRETQYF; DNA: TGTGCCAGCAGCTTATCCGCACACCGAGAGACCCAGTACTTC
D: .; V: TRBV5-4; J: TRBJ1-2; size: .; CDR3: CASSLDDRSGYTF; DNA: TGTGCCAGCAGCTTGGACGACAGAAGCGGCTACACCTTC
D: .; V: TRBV28; J: TRBJ1-3; size: .; CDR3: CASSPDLGRNTIYF; DNA: TGTGCCAGCAGTCCGGACTTGGGGAGAAACACCATATATTTT
D: .; V: TRBV29-1; J: TRBJ1-1; size: .; CDR3: CSVDNTGGENQAFF; DNA: TGCAGCGTTGATAATACTGGGGGCGAAAATCAAGCTTTCTTT
D: TRBD1; V: TRBV4-3; J: TRBJ1-2; size: .; CDR3: CASSQGRRDRGHRRYGYTF; DNA: TGCGCCAGCAGCCAAGGACGCCGGGACAGGGGCCACCGTAGGTATGGCTACACCTTC
D: TRBD2; V: TRBV28; J: TRBJ2-6; size: .; CDR3: CASKIGGSGANVLTF; DNA: TGTGCCAGCAAGATCGGGGGGTCTGGGGCCAACGTCCTGACTTTC
D: .; V: TRBV5-1; J: TRBJ2-2; size: .; CDR3: CASSQTGANTGELFF; DNA: TGCGCCAGCAGCCAGACAGGAGCTAACACCGGGGAGCTGTTTTTT
D: .; V: TRBV28; J: TRBJ2-1; size: .; CDR3: CASGFGRVLSYNEQFF; DNA: TGTGCCAGCGGTTTCGGTCGGGTCCTCTCCTACAATGAGCAGTTCTTC